This is a list of T cell receptor beta chains from one sample in a study of OX40 agonist ivuxolimab in advanced cancers. The repertoire was sequenced with immunoSEQ multiplex PCR; TCRdb's copy has only in-frame clones and lacks some. The data show about 18,000 clones, about 80% seen once. The source was CD4+ or CD8+ T cells sorted from blood, collected in a trial of the OX40 agonist ivuxolimab. The source is an adult with an advanced solid tumor such as melanoma, head and neck, liver or kidney cancer. The CDR3 runs from the conserved cysteine through the conserved F or W. The order of the fields is clone size, J gene, D gene, V gene, CDR3 protein, CDR3 DNA. The D gene is left open where the match is weak. Clone size is shown for a subset of rows, as once, few, many or a class of expanded clone.

.,TRBJ2-5,.,TRBV18,CASSPSLARSQETQYF,TGTGCCAGCTCACCAAGTCTGGCCAGGAGCCAAGAGACCCAGTACTTC
.,TRBJ2-3,.,TRBV6-4,CASSDRAGSTDTQYF,TGTGCCAGCAGTGACCGGGCAGGGAGCACAGATACGCAGTATTTT
.,TRBJ2-3,TRBD2,TRBV4-1,CASSQVFLAGRTDTQYF,TGCGCCAGCAGCCAAGTTTTCCTAGCGGGGCGCACAGATACGCAGTATTTT
.,TRBJ1-1,.,TRBV13,CASSLAGTNTEAFF,TGTGCCAGCAGCTTAGCAGGGACGAACACTGAAGCTTTCTTT
few,TRBJ2-5,TRBD2,TRBV10-3,CAISESERGGQETQYF,TGTGCCATCAGTGAGTCGGAGCGGGGGGGTCAAGAGACCCAGTACTTC
.,TRBJ2-3,.,TRBV5-4,CASSLSTDTQYF,TGTGCCAGCAGCTTGAGCACAGATACGCAGTATTTT
once,TRBJ2-7,.,TRBV7-9,CASSSRGGRQGGGEQYF,TGTGCCAGCAGCTCCAGGGGGGGGAGACAGGGAGGCGGCGAGCAGTACTTC
few,TRBJ2-7,TRBD1,TRBV19,CASSIGDRTYEQYF,TGTGCCAGTAGTATAGGGGACAGAACCTACGAGCAGTACTTC
.,TRBJ1-3,TRBD1,TRBV5-5,CASSPDPGQGTNTIYF,TGTGCCAGCAGCCCCGACCCGGGACAGGGGACGAACACCATATATTTT
.,TRBJ1-5,.,TRBV28,CASSARHSNQPQHF,TGTGCCAGCAGTGCAAGACATAGCAATCAGCCCCAGCATTTT
few,TRBJ1-2,.,TRBV6-5,CASKRSREGYTF,TGTGCCAGCAAGAGGTCTCGCGAAGGCTACACCTTC
.,TRBJ2-3,.,TRBV11-2,CASSLASQGTDTQYF,TGTGCCAGCAGCTTAGCGTCCCAGGGCACAGATACGCAGTATTTT
.,TRBJ1-6,.,TRBV7-6,CASSRQSRGNSPLHF,TGTGCCAGCAGCCGACAGTCCCGGGGTAATTCACCCCTCCACTTT
.,TRBJ2-7,.,TRBV13,CASSLEQGLSEQYF,TGTGCCAGCAGCTTAGAACAGGGTCTTTCCGAGCAGTACTTC
.,TRBJ1-2,.,TRBV28,CASRFLDYGYTF,TGTGCCAGCAGATTTTTGGACTATGGCTACACCTTC
.,TRBJ2-7,.,TRBV10-3,CAISAARDGDYEQYF,TGTGCCATCAGTGCCGCCCGGGACGGGGACTACGAGCAGTACTTC
.,TRBJ2-2,.,TRBV7-9,CASRSLAGELFF,TGTGCCAGCAGGTCCCTGGCCGGGGAGCTGTTTTTT
few,TRBJ2-7,TRBD1,TRBV19,CASSTGQGSYEQYF,TGTGCCAGTAGTACCGGACAGGGCTCTTACGAGCAGTACTTC
.,TRBJ2-7,.,TRBV13,CASTNRNSYEQYF,TGTGCCAGCACCAACCGGAACTCCTACGAGCAGTACTTC
.,TRBJ1-2,.,TRBV30,CACPLRAGGYTF,TGTGCCTGTCCGCTGCGGGCGGGAGGCTACACCTTC
.,TRBJ1-1,.,TRBV2,CASSEVSDTEAFF,TGTGCCAGCAGTGAAGTATCGGACACTGAAGCTTTCTTT
few,TRBJ2-3,TRBD2,TRBV6-4,CASSDSSGGATDTQYF,TGTGCCAGCAGTGACTCGAGCGGGGGGGCCACAGATACGCAGTATTTT
.,TRBJ1-5,.,TRBV6-1,CASTRGGGWQPQHF,TGTGCCAGCACCCGAGGGGGGGGATGGCAGCCCCAGCATTTT
.,TRBJ2-7,.,TRBV7-2,CASSLVSLSYEQYF,TGTGCCAGCAGCTTAGTCTCACTTTCCTACGAGCAGTACTTC
.,TRBJ2-5,TRBD1,TRBV5-4,CASSLRTGRLKETQYF,TGTGCCAGCAGCCTTAGGACAGGGAGGCTCAAAGAGACCCAGTACTTC
once,TRBJ1-6,TRBD1,TRBV10-3,CATWARDRNSPLHF,TGTGCCACCTGGGCCCGGGACAGGAATTCACCCCTCCACTTT
.,TRBJ2-7,TRBD1,TRBV7-2,CASSFGTGTYEQYF,TGTGCCAGCAGCTTCGGGACAGGGACCTACGAGCAGTACTTC
.,TRBJ1-2,TRBD1,TRBV5-4,CASSLELRTGQYGYTF,TGTGCCAGCAGCTTGGAACTGAGGACAGGGCAATATGGCTACACCTTC
once,TRBJ1-4,.,TRBV7-6,CASSVGGWEKLFF,TGTGCCAGCAGCGTGGGGGGTTGGGAAAAACTGTTTTTT
.,TRBJ1-1,.,TRBV19,CASSTPGTLVAFF,TGTGCCAGTAGTACTCCCGGGACCCTTGTGGCTTTCTTT
.,TRBJ2-3,.,TRBV9,CASSEFPDYNTDTQYF,TGTGCCAGCAGTGAATTTCCCGACTACAACACAGATACGCAGTATTTT
.,TRBJ2-5,.,TRBV1,CTSSQRSISALETQYF,TGCACCAGCAGCCAACGCAGCATTAGCGCGTTAGAGACCCAGTACTTC
.,TRBJ1-1,TRBD1,TRBV4-1,CASSHEGQGTEAFF,TGCGCCAGCAGCCATGAGGGACAGGGGACTGAAGCTTTCTTT
.,TRBJ2-5,TRBD2,TRBV19,CASSPPRASGGEGQETQYF,TGTGCCAGTAGTCCCCCGAGGGCTAGCGGGGGGGAGGGGCAAGAGACCCAGTACTTC
.,TRBJ1-1,.,TRBV19,CASSIGYRVATTGPEAFF,TGTGCCAGTAGTATAGGGTACCGGGTTGCGACAACAGGCCCAGAAGCTTTCTTT
.,TRBJ1-2,.,TRBV7-9,CASSLGGHGYTF,TGTGCCAGCAGCTTGGGGGGGCATGGCTACACCTTC
.,TRBJ2-2,.,TRBV6-6,CASRGTSTGELFF,TGTGCCAGCAGAGGGACGTCAACCGGGGAGCTGTTTTTT
.,TRBJ2-3,.,TRBV27,CASSTYPSTDTQYF,TGTGCCAGCAGTACCTACCCTAGCACAGATACGCAGTATTTT
.,TRBJ2-3,TRBD2,TRBV7-2,CASSLVPSGGLSSTDTQYF,TGTGCCAGCAGCTTAGTCCCTAGCGGGGGACTATCTAGCACAGATACGCAGTATTTT
.,TRBJ2-3,TRBD1,TRBV27,CASSPGQGAEDTQYF,TGTGCCAGCAGTCCCGGTCAGGGGGCGGAAGATACGCAGTATTTT
once,TRBJ2-7,.,TRBV7-9,CASSPRTSIGEQYF,TGTGCCAGCAGCCCCCGGACCTCTATAGGCGAGCAGTACTTC
.,TRBJ1-1,.,TRBV7-9,CASSLASGANTEAFF,TGTGCCAGCAGCTTAGCGTCGGGGGCGAACACTGAAGCTTTCTTT